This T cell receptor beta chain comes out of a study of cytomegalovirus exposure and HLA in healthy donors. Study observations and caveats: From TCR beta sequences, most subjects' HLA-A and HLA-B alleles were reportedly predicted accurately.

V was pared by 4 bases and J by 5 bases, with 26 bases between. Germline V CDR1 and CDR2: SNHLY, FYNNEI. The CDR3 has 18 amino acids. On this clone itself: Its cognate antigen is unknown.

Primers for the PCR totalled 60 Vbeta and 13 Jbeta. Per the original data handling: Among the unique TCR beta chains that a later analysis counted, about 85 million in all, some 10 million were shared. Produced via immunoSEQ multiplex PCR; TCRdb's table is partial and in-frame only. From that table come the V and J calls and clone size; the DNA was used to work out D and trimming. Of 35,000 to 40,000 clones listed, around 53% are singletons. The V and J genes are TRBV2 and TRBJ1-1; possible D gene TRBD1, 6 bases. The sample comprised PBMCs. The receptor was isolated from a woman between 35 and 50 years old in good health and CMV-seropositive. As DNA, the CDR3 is TGTGCCAGCAGTGGTAGTAATGGGGGCGGTTATTATAGGACTGAAGCTTTCTTT. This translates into CASSGSNGGGYYRTEAFF.